This record covers a single T cell receptor (beta chain). Its antigen is still unknown. No qualities accompany the bases; no much larger clone lies one base away. This record belongs to a study of radiotherapy plus CTLA-4 blockade in lung cancer (dated by TCRdb to 2016 to 2019). For the wider study: Among enrolled patients, roughly 18% had an objective response and 30% to 40% reached disease control. Overall study outcomes, separate from this receptor: The strongest predictors of response were reported to be early dynamic shifts in blood T cell clones along with a rise in serum interferon-beta following radiation. After treatment with radiotherapy and ipilimumab, TCR clones that came from tumors expanded in the peripheral blood.

The receptor library was made with the immunoSEQ multiplex PCR assay. TCRdb re-hosts the immuneACCESS table, in-frame sequences only. Its copies lack some clones; in the studies checked, an unresolved V gene accounts for under half of them, and the cause for the rest is not known. The sample has around 63,000 clones on record, 70% to 80% of them singletons. The ten top clones hold roughly 15% of the sample. Trimming takes 10 bases from V and 6 bases from J, and the germline ends sit 16 bases apart. From the germline V gene (reference sequence), CDR1 is LNHDA and CDR2 is SQIVND. Inclusive of the bounding cysteine and phenylalanine, the CDR3 is 12 residues long. Kept here is only the CDR3 DNA, which spans 36 bases and is read in frame from base 1. The study evaluated CTLA-4 blockade (ipilimumab) given together with focal radiation therapy in patients who had chemo-refractory metastatic non-small-cell lung cancer.

This clonotype was sampled from a human donor with non-small cell lung cancer whose response to radiotherapy plus ipilimumab could not be evaluated. Some clones in this sample may be carry-over from other donors' samples. The sample in question was peripheral blood, obtained from a patient treated with radiotherapy plus ipilimumab. Recombination linked TRBV19 to TRBJ2-7; the D gene is not confidently resolved. The CDR3 region reads CATEPIGGEQYF. In nucleotides, the sequence is TGTGCCACCGAACCAATCGGCGGCGAGCAGTACTTC.